This TCR beta chain was captured by sequencing in a study of control samples from healthy donors and cancer patients. This clone has more than one count but fewer than ten. Profiling relied on immunoSEQ multiplex PCR, and the TCRdb table lists in-frame clones only, not all of them. The repertoire consists of some 49,000 clones, with 80% to 90% occurring once and the leading ten covering about 2.7%. In germline, CDR1 is SGHRS, CDR2 YFSETQ. The V and J ends lost 0 bases and 0 bases respectively, with 6 bases between them. The CDR3 has 14 amino acids. Material for sequencing was PBMCs. The chain combines TRBV5-1 with TRBJ1-1; unclear D gene. The source is a woman between 50 and 59 years old with lung cancer. The CDR3 DNA reads as TGCGCCAGCAGCTTGGACAGCGTGAACACTGAAGCTTTCTTT. Its translation is CASSLDSVNTEAFF.